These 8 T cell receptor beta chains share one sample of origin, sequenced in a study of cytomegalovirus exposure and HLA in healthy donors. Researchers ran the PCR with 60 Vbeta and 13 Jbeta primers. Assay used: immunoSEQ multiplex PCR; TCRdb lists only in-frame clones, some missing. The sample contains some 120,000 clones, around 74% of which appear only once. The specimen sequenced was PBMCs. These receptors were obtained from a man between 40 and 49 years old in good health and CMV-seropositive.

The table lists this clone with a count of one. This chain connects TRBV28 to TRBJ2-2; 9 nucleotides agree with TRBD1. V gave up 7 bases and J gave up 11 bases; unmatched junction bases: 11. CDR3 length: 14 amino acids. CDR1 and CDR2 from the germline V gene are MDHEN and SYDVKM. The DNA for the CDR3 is TGTGCCAGCAACAGGGACAGGGTTATAGGTGAGCTGTTTTTT. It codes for CASNRDRVIGELFF.

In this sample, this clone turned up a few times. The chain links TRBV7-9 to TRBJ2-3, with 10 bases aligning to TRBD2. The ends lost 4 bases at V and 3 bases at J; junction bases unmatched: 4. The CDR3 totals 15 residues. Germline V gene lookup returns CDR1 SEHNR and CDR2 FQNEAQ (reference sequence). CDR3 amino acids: CASSSLAGATDTQYF. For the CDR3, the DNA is TGTGCCAGCAGCTCTCTAGCGGGAGCTACAGATACGCAGTATTTT.

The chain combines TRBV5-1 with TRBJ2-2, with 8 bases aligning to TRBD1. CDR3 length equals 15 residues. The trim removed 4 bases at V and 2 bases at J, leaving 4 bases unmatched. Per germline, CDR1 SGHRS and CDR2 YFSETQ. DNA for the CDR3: TGCGCCAGCAGCCGGGGACAGGATAACACCGGGGAGCTGTTTTTT. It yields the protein CASSRGQDNTGELFF.

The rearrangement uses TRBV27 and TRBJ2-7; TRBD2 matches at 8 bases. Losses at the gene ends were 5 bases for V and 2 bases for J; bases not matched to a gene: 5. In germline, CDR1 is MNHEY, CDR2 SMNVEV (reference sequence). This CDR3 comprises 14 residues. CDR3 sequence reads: CASSPSGGPYEQYF. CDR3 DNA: TGTGCCAGCAGTCCCTCGGGGGGGCCCTACGAGCAGTACTTC.

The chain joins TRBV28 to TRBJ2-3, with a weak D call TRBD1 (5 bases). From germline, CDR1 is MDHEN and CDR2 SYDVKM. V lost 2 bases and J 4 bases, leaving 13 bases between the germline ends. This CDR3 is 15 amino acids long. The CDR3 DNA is TGTGCCAGCAGTTTACTTCCAGGGTTTGCAGATACGCAGTATTTT. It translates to CASSLLPGFADTQYF.

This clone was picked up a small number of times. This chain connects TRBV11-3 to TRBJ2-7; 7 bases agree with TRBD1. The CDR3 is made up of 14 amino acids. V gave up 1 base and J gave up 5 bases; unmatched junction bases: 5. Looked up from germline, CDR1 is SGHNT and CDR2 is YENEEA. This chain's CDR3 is CASSLGTTGDEQYF. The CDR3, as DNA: TGTGCCAGCAGCTTAGGCACAACAGGGGACGAGCAGTACTTC. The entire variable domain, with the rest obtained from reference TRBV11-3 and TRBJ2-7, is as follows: EAGVVQSPRYKIIEKKQPVAFWCNPISGHNTLYWYLQNLGQGPELLIRYENEEAVDDSQLPKDRFSAERLKGVDSTLKIQPAELGDSAVYLCASSLGTTGDEQYFGPGTRLTVT.

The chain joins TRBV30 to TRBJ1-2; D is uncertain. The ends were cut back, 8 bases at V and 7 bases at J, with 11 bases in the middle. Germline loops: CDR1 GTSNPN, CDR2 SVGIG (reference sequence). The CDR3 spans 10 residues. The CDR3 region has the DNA TGTGCCCGCCTGGCGGGTGGCTACACCTTC. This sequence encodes CARLAGGYTF.

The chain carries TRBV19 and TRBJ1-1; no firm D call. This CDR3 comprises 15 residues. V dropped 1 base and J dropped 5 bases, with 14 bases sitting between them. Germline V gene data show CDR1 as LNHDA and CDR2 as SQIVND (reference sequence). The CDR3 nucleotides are TGTGCCAGTAGTATAGGTCCGGGGAGAGGTACTGAAGCTTTCTTT. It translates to CASSIGPGRGTEAFF.